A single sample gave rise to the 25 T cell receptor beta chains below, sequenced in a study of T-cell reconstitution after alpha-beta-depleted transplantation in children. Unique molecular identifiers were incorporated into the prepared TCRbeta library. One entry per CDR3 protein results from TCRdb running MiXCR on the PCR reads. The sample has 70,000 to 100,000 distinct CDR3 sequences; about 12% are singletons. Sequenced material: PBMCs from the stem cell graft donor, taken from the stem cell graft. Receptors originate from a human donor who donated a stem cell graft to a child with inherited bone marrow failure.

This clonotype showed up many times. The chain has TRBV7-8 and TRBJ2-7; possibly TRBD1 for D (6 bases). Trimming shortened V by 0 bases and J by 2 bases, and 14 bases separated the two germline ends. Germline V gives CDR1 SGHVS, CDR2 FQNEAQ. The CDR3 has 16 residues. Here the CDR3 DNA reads TGTGCCAGCAGCTTAGCGAGGACAGTCCCAACCTACGAGCAGTACTTC. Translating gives CASSLARTVPTYEQYF.

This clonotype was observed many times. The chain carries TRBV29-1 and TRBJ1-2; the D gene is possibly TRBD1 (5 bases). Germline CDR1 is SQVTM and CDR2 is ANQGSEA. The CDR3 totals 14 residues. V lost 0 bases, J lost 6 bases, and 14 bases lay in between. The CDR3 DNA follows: TGCAGCGTTGAAGAGGGTGCAGGGTCGGATGGCTACACCTTC. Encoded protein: CSVEEGAGSDGYTF. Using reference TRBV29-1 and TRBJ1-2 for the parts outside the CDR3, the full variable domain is SAVISQKPSRDICQRGTSLTIQCQVDSQVTMMFWYRQQPGQSLTLIATANQGSEATYESGFVIDKFPISRPNLTFSTLTVSNMSPEDSSIYLCSVEEGAGSDGYTFGSGTRLTVV.

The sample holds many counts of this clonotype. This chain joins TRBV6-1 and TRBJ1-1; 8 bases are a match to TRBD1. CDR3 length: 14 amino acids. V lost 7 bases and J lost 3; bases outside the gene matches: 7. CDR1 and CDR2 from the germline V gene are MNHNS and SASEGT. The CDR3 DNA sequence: TGTGCCAGCAAGTCCGAACAGGGGGACACTGAAGCTTTCTTT. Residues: CASKSEQGDTEAFF.

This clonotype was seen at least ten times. The CDR3 here is CTASPSGTDTQYF. The CDR3 DNA is TGCACGGCCAGTCCGAGCGGAACAGATACGCAGTATTTT. The chain has TRBV29-1 and TRBJ2-3, with a possible D match to TRBD2 (5 bases). Germline V CDR1 and CDR2: SQVTM, ANQGSEA. The CDR3 consists of 13 residues.

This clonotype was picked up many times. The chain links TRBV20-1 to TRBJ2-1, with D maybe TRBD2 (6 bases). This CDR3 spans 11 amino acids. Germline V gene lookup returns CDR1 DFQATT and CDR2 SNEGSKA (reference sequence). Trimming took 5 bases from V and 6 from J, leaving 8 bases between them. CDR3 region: CSALTSNEQFF. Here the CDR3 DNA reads TGCAGTGCTCTGACTAGCAATGAGCAGTTCTTC.

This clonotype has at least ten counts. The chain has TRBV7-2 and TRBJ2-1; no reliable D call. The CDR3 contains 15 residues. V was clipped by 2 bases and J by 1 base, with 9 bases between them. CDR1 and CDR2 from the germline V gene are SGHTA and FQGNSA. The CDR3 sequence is CASSLWQKSYNEQFF. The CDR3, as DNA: TGTGCCAGCAGCTTATGGCAGAAATCCTACAATGAGCAGTTCTTC.

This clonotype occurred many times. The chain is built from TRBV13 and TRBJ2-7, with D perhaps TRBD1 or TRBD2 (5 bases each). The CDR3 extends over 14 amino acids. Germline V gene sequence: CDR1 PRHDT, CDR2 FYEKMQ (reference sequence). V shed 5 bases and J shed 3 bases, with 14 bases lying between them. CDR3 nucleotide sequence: TGTGCCAGCAGCCGAACCGGGGACGGCTACGAGCAGTACTTC. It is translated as CASSRTGDGYEQYF.

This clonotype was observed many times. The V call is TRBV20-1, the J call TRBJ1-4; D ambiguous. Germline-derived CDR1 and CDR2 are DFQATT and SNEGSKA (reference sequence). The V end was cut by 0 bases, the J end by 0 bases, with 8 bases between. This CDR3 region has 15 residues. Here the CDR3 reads CSARDRQATNEKLFF. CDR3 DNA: TGCAGTGCTAGAGATCGGCAGGCAACTAATGAAAAACTGTTTTTT.

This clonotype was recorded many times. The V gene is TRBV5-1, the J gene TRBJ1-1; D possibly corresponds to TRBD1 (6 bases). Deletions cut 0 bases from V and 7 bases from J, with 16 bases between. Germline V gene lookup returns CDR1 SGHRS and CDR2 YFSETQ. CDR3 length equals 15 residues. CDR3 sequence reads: CASSLEGRGGFEAFF. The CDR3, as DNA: TGCGCCAGCAGCTTGGAGGGCAGGGGAGGCTTTGAAGCTTTCTTT.

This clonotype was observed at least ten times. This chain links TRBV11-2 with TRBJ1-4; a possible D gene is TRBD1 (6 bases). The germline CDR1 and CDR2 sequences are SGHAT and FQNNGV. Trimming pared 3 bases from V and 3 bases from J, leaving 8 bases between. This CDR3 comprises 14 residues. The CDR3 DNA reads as TGTGCCAGCAGCTTGACAGGCCCTAATGAAAAACTGTTTTTT. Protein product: CASSLTGPNEKLFF.

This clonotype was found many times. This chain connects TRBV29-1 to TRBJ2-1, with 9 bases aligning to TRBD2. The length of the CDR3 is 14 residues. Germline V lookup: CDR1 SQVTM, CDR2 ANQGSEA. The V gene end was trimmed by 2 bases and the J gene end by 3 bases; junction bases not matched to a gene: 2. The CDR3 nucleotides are TGCAGCGTTGAACTAGCGGGGTTCTACAATGAGCAGTTCTTC. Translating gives CSVELAGFYNEQFF.

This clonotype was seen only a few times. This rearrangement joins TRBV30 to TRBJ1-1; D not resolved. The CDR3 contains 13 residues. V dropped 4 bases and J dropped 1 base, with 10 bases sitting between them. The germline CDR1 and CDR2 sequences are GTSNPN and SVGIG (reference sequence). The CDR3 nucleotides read TGTGCCTGGACCAGGACGCCGAACACTGAAGCTTTCTTT. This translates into CAWTRTPNTEAFF.

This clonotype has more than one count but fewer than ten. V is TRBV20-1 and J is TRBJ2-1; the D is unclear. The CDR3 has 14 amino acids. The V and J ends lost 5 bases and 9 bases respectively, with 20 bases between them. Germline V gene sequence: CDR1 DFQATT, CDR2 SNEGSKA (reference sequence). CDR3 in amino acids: CSAPSEPRLSEQFF. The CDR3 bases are TGCAGTGCTCCCAGCGAGCCCAGGCTGAGTGAGCAGTTCTTC.

The CDR3 nucleotides read TGCGCCAGCAGCCGATCGACCGAGTTTGAGCAGTACTTC. It translates to CASSRSTEFEQYF. V and J are TRBV5-1 and TRBJ2-7; D unclear. The CDR3 is 13 residues long. V lost 4 bases to trimming and J lost 7 bases, with 15 bases between them. CDR1 and CDR2 from the germline V gene are SGHRS and YFSETQ.

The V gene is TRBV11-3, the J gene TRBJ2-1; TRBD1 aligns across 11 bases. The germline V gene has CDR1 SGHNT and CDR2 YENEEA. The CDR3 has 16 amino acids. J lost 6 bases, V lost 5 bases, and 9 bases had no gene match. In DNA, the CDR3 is TGTGCCAGCAGCCCGTCCGGGACAGGGGGGACCAATGAGCAGTTCTTC. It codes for CASSPSGTGGTNEQFF.

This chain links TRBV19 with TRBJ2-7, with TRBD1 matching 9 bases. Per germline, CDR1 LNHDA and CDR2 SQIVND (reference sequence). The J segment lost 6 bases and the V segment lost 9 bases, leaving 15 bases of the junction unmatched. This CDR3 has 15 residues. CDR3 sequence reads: CASSPQGALAREQYF. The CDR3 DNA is TGTGCCAGCAGTCCACAGGGGGCGTTGGCGCGCGAGCAGTACTTC. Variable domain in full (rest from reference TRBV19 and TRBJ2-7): DGGITQSPKYLFRKEGQNVTLSCEQNLNHDAMYWYRQDPGQGLRLIYYSQIVNDFQKGDIAEGYSVSREKKESFPLTVTSAQKNPTAFYLCASSPQGALAREQYFGPGTRLTVT.

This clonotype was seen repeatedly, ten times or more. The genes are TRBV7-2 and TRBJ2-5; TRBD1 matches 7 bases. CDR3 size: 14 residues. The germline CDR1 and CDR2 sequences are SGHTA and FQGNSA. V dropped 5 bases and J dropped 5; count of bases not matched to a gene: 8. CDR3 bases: TGTGCCAGCAGCCCAGTCTTACAGGGGGAGACCCAGTACTTC. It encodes CASSPVLQGETQYF.

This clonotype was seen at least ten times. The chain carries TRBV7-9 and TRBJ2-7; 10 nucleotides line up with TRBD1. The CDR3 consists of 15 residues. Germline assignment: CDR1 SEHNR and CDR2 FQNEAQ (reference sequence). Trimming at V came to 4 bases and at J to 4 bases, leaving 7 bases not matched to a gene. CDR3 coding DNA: TGTGCCAGCAGCTCGATAGGGACAGGGGCGTACGAGCAGTACTTC. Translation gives CASSSIGTGAYEQYF.

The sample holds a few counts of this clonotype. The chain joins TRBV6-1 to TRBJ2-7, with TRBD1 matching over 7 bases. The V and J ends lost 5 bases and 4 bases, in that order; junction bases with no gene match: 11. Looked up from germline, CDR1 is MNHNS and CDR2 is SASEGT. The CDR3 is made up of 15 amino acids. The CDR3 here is CASSRPPGQKYEQYF. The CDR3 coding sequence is TGTGCCAGCAGTCGACCTCCGGGACAGAAGTACGAGCAGTACTTC.

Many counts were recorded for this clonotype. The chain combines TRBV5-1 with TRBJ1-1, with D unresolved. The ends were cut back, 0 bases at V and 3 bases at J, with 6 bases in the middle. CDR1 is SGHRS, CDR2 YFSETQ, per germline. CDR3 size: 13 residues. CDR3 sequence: CASSLDPDTEAFF. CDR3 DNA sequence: TGCGCCAGCAGCTTGGATCCGGACACTGAAGCTTTCTTT.

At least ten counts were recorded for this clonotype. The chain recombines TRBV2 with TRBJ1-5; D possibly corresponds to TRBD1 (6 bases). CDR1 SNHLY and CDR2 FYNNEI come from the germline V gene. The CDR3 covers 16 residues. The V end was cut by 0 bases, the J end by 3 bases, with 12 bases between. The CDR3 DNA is TGTGCCAGCAGTGAAGCCAGGACAGTTCTCAATCAGCCCCAGCATTTT. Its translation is CASSEARTVLNQPQHF.

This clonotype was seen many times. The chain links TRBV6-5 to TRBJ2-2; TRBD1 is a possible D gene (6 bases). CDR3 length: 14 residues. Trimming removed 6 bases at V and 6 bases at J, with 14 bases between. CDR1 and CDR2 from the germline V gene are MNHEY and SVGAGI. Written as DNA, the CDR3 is TGTGCCAGCAGCCCCCGAGGGGGTGCCGGGGAGCTGTTTTTT. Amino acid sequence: CASSPRGGAGELFF.

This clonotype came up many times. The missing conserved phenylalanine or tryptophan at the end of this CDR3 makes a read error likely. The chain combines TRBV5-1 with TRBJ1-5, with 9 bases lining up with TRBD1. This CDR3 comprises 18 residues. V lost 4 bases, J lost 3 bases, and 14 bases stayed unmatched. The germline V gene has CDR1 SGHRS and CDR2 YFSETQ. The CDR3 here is CASSPSPGQGGANQPQHS. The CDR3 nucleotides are TGCGCCAGCAGCCCCTCCCCGGGACAGGGAGGCGCCAATCAGCCCCAGCATTCT.

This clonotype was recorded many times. The CDR3 loop reads CSASRGVQGARETQYF. The CDR3 DNA follows: TGCAGTGCTAGTCGCGGGGTCCAGGGGGCGAGGGAGACCCAGTACTTC. The V call is TRBV20-1, the J call TRBJ2-5; 8 positions match TRBD1. The germline V gene has CDR1 DFQATT and CDR2 SNEGSKA (reference sequence). The CDR3 totals 16 residues. V lost 3 bases to trimming and J lost 5 bases; unmatched junction nucleotides: 14.

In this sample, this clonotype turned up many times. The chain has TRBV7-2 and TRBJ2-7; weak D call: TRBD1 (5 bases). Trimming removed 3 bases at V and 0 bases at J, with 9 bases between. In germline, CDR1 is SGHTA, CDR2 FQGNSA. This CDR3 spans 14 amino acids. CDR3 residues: CASSFDRFSYEQYF. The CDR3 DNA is TGTGCCAGCAGCTTCGACAGATTCTCCTACGAGCAGTACTTC.